This passage covers 4 T cell receptor beta chains from one sample sequenced in a study of blood T cell repertoires in COVID-19. Clones were read by immunoSEQ multiplex PCR, and TCRdb kept only the in-frame ones, dropping some. In the table there are a few hundred thousand clones, roughly 85% of which are singletons. The specimen was PBMCs or T cells enriched from blood (not recorded which). All receptors come from a woman between 45 and 60 years old who had been exposed to COVID-19.

This clone was seen more than once but under ten times. V is TRBV5-1 and J is TRBJ2-1, with no clear D. V was shortened by 6 bases and J by 5 bases, with 12 bases between the two germline ends. The germline V gene has CDR1 SGHRS and CDR2 YFSETQ. CDR3 length equals 13 residues. The CDR3 region is CASTTTYNNEQFF. The CDR3 DNA reads TGCGCCAGCACAACTACCTATAACAATGAGCAGTTCTTC.

Turning to this clone: It may be a read error: a sequence one base away is much more abundant. This rearrangement joins TRBV5-6 to TRBJ1-1; D is uncertain. Trimming pared 0 bases from V and 1 base from J, leaving 4 bases between. The length of the CDR3 is 13 residues. Germline V gene lookup returns CDR1 SGHDT and CDR2 YYEEEE. CDR3 bases: TGTGCCAGCAGCTTGGGAGAGAACACTGAAGCTTTCTTT. It specifies CASSLGENTEAFF.

This clone was picked up one time. The DNA is left out, because the CDR3 cannot be placed on it with certainty; the CDR3 is given as TCRdb lists it. CDR3 loop: CAWGQGAAVSSYEQYF. The gene calls are TRBV21-1 and TRBJ2-7; whether TRBD1, the table's D call, matches the DNA was not checked. TRBV21-1 is given as a pseudogene. The CDR3 length is 16 residues, termini included.

The chain is built from TRBV25-1 and TRBJ1-2; D is ambiguous. The CDR3 is 12 amino acids. Trimming stripped 0 bases from V and 7 bases from J, with 6 bases between. Germline V gene data show CDR1 as MGHDK and CDR2 as SYGVNS. CDR3 loop: CASSEYKSGYTF. CDR3 DNA: TGTGCCAGCAGTGAATATAAGAGTGGCTACACCTTC.